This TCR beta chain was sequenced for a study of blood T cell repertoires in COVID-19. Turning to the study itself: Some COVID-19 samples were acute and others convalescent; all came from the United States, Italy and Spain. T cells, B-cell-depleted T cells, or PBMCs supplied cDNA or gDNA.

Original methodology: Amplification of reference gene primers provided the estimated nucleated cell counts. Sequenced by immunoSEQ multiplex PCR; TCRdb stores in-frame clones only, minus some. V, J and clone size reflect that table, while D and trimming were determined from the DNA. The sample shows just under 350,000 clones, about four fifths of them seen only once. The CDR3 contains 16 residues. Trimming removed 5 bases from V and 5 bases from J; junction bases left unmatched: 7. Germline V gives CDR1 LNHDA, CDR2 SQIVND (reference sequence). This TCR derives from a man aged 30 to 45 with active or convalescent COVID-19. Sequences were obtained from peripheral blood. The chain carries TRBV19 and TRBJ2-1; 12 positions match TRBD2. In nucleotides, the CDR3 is TGTGCCAGTAGTCCCCCTAGCGGGAGGGCCAACAATGAGCAGTTCTTC. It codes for CASSPPSGRANNEQFF. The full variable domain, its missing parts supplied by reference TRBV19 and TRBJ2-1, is DGGITQSPKYLFRKEGQNVTLSCEQNLNHDAMYWYRQDPGQGLRLIYYSQIVNDFQKGDIAEGYSVSREKKESFPLTVTSAQKNPTAFYLCASSPPSGRANNEQFFGPGTRLTVL.